This T cell receptor beta chain emerged from a study of blood T cells in healthy people across ages. A word on this clonotype: As yet, its antigen is unknown.

Study results and caveats: The percentage of naive T cells correlated strongly with TCR beta diversity. More naive CD4+ cells and higher diversity marked long-lived donors relative to aged donors. Older age coincided with a roughly linear decline in TCR beta diversity per million T cells.

The second PCR ran roughly 6 to 11 cycles with a sample-barcoded 5' primer and J-beta primers. Every single cDNA molecule received a tag from a template-switch adaptor with 12 random nucleotides. TCRdb independently ran MiXCR on the 5' RACE reads; one entry per CDR3 protein. Of around 690,000 distinct CDR3 sequences in the sample, around 54% were seen once. Sequencing was performed on blood. The sequence came from a man in his 60s in good health.

In DNA form, the CDR3 reads TGTGCCAGCAGCTTACGGGCGCGGCAGTTTCAGTACTTC. This gives the protein CASSLRARQFQYF. The chain is built from TRBV11-2 and TRBJ2-4; D not certain. CDR1 and CDR2 from the germline V gene are SGHAT and FQNNGV. V gave up 2 bases and J gave up 11 bases, with 13 bases separating them. The CDR3 loop spans 13 amino acids.